This TCR beta chain is drawn from a study of blood T cell repertoires in COVID-19. This CDR3 spans 15 amino acids. V shed 3 bases and J 6 bases; nucleotides not matched to a gene: 10. Germline loops: CDR1 SGHKS, CDR2 YYEKEE (reference sequence). Sequencing was performed with immunoSEQ multiplex PCR; in TCRdb, only in-frame clones are kept and a portion is missing. There are around 140,000 clones in the sample; approximately 87% occur only once, and roughly 37% lies in the top ten. What was sequenced was peripheral blood. V usage is TRBV5-5 and J usage is TRBJ2-7; 9 bases agree with TRBD2. The clonotype comes from a man aged 45-60 years who had recovered from COVID-19. CDR3 bases: TGTGCCAGCAGCTCGCCCGAGCGGGGGGTCTCCGAGCAGTACTTC. Its translation is CASSSPERGVSEQYF.